The 15 T cell receptor beta chains reported below all come from one sample, sequenced in a study of cytomegalovirus exposure and HLA in healthy donors. A multiplex PCR was run with 60 Vbeta primers and 13 Jbeta primers. Clones were sequenced by immunoSEQ multiplex PCR, and TCRdb holds only the in-frame ones, with some missing. The sample carries about 170,000 clones, about 85% recorded once. Material for sequencing was PBMCs. These receptors all come from a man aged 25 to 40 in good health and CMV-seropositive.

The chain recombines TRBV27 with TRBJ1-1, with D hard to call. The CDR3 runs to 14 residues. Between the trimmed V and J ends, which lost 4 bases and 4 bases, there was a span of 13 bases. Germline CDR1 is MNHEY and CDR2 is SMNVEV (reference sequence). The CDR3 DNA reads as TGTGCCAGCAGTTCCGTCCTACGGGGCACTGAAGCTTTCTTT. Amino acid sequence: CASSSVLRGTEAFF.

The chain joins TRBV11-2 to TRBJ2-3; 8 bases map to TRBD1. The CDR3 has 16 amino acids. CDR1 is SGHAT, CDR2 FQNNGV, per germline. Trimming removed 1 base from V and 7 bases from J; junction bases left unmatched: 10. CDR3 sequence (DNA): TGTGCCAGCAGCTTAGGCCACGGACAGGGAGGTAATACGCAGTATTTT. Translated: CASSLGHGQGGNTQYF.

The rearrangement uses TRBV4-1 and TRBJ1-1; 8 bases map to TRBD1. Germline V gives CDR1 MGHRA, CDR2 YSYEKL. After removal of 0 bases from V and 0 bases from J, the junction contained 6 bases not matched to a gene. This CDR3 has 17 residues. Here the CDR3 reads CASSQDSTGALNTEAFF. CDR3 in DNA: TGCGCCAGCAGCCAAGATTCGACAGGGGCGCTGAACACTGAAGCTTTCTTT.

Here the CDR3 DNA reads TGTGCCAGCAGCCGAAATTCAGGGGCAGATACGCAGTATTTT. This codes for CASSRNSGADTQYF. The chain employs TRBV9 and TRBJ2-3; the D gene is possibly TRBD1 (6 bases). The CDR3 is 14 amino acids. Germline V CDR1 and CDR2: SGDLS, YYNGEE. V lost 4 bases and J lost 4, with 13 bases in between.

Turning to this clone: A junction end diverges from the germline sequence, so it may reflect a read error. V and J are TRBV7-7 and TRBJ1-1; D perhaps matches TRBD1 (5 bases). This CDR3 is built from 13 residues. CDR1 SSHAT and CDR2 FNYEAQ come from the germline V gene (reference sequence). The CDR3, as DNA: TGTGCTAGCAGCGCAGGGCCCAACACTGAAGCTTTCTTT. Its translation is CASSAGPNTEAFF.

V is TRBV10-3 and J is TRBJ1-1; D gene uncertain. Germline V gives CDR1 ENHRY, CDR2 SYGVKD. The CDR3 consists of 13 residues. The germline V and J ends were trimmed by 3 bases and 8 bases, with 13 bases remaining between them. The DNA for the CDR3 is TGTGCCATCAGTGATTATCAAGGAGCCGAAGCTTTCTTT. Amino acid sequence: CAISDYQGAEAFF.

The chain couples TRBV5-4 to TRBJ2-2, with D possibly TRBD2 on 7 matching bases. CDR3 length equals 15 residues. V lost 7 bases and J lost 5, with 18 bases in between. Germline CDR1 reads SGHNT; CDR2 reads YYREEE (reference sequence). CDR3 region: CASRRGGGRTGELFF. CDR3 in DNA: TGTGCCAGCCGGAGGGGGGGAGGAAGAACCGGGGAGCTGTTTTTT.

The V gene is TRBV6-7, the J gene TRBJ2-1, with TRBD2 identical over 10 bases. TRBV6-7 has ORF status, its function being uncertain. With V trimmed by 2 bases and J by 9 bases, 7 bases remained unmatched. CDR3 length: 15 amino acids. The CDR3 DNA sequence: TGTGCCAGCAGTTACCGGGGTAGCGGGAGGATTGAGCAGTTCTTC. Residues: CASSYRGSGRIEQFF.

The chain joins TRBV6-6 to TRBJ1-5; 7 bases are shared with TRBD1. The V gene end was trimmed by 5 bases and the J gene end by 6 bases; junction bases not matched to a gene: 7. CDR1 is MNHNY, CDR2 SVGAGI, per germline (reference sequence). This CDR3 is built from 14 residues. CDR3 sequence reads: CASSPRGESQPQHF. Written as DNA, the CDR3 is TGTGCCAGCAGTCCCAGGGGGGAGAGTCAGCCCCAGCATTTT.

V usage is TRBV15 and J usage is TRBJ2-1; 10 positions agree with TRBD2. Germline CDR1 reads LNHNV; CDR2 reads YYDKDF (reference sequence). The J segment lost 8 bases and the V segment lost 5 bases, leaving 12 bases of the junction unmatched. The CDR3 is 16 amino acids. CDR3 residues: CATSPQATSGDHEQFF. CDR3 in DNA: TGTGCCACCAGCCCCCAGGCAACTAGCGGGGACCATGAGCAGTTCTTC.

The chain joins TRBV7-6 to TRBJ1-2, with D possibly matching TRBD1 (6 bases). This CDR3 contains 15 residues. The germline V gene encodes CDR1 SGHVS and CDR2 FNYEAQ. Trimming shortened V by 1 base and J by 8 bases, and 17 bases separated the two germline ends. CDR3 sequence (DNA): TGTGCCAGCAGCTTAGGAGGACAGATTCATTTAGGCTACACCTTC. Residues: CASSLGGQIHLGYTF. The full variable domain, its missing parts supplied by reference TRBV7-6 and TRBJ1-2, is GAGVSQSPRYKVTKRGQDVALRCDPISGHVSLYWYRQALGQGPEFLTYFNYEAQQDKSGLPNDRFSAERPEGSISTLTIQRTEQRDSAMYRCASSLGGQIHLGYTFGSGTRLTVV.

This rearrangement joins TRBV2 to TRBJ2-6, with 9 bases lining up with TRBD1. The junction had 8 bases not matched to a gene; V was cut back by 10 bases and J by 1 base. Germline-derived CDR1 and CDR2 are SNHLY and FYNNEI. The length of the CDR3 is 16 residues. CDR3 sequence reads: CATRGQGLSGANVLTF. The DNA for the CDR3 is TGTGCCACCCGGGGACAGGGTCTTTCTGGGGCCAACGTCCTGACTTTC.

J is TRBJ2-3 and V is TRBV7-3, with TRBD2 matching over 8 bases. Per the germline V gene, CDR1 is SGHTA and CDR2 is FQGTGA. J gave up 5 bases and V 5 bases, and 9 bases lay outside the gene matches. This CDR3 is 15 amino acids long. The CDR3 is CASSPGGGLKDTQYF. The CDR3 nucleotides read TGTGCCAGCAGCCCCGGCGGGGGGCTGAAAGATACGCAGTATTTT.

The rearrangement links TRBV7-3 to TRBJ2-3; D perhaps matches TRBD2 (6 bases). Per germline, CDR1 SGHTA and CDR2 FQGTGA. With 3 bases removed from V and 6 bases from J, the gap between germline ends came to 13 bases. CDR3 length: 14 residues. Written as DNA, the CDR3 is TGTGCCAGCAGCTTTGGGACTGCGGGGGATACGCAGTATTTT. Its translation: CASSFGTAGDTQYF. Complete variable domain (other parts from reference TRBV7-3 and TRBJ2-3): GAGVSQTPSNKVTEKGKYVELRCDPISGHTALYWYRQSLGQGPEFLIYFQGTGAADDSGLPNDRFFAVRPEGSVSTLKIQRTERGDSAVYLCASSFGTAGDTQYFGPGTRLTVL.

This chain links TRBV5-1 with TRBJ2-7, with 12 bases that match TRBD2. From germline, CDR1 is SGHRS and CDR2 YFSETQ. The CDR3 consists of 15 residues. Trimming cost V 0 bases and J 3 bases; bases outside gene matches: 1. CDR3 sequence (DNA): TGCGCCAGCAGCTTGGGACTAGCGGGAGTCTACGAGCAGTACTTC. Its translation: CASSLGLAGVYEQYF. Using reference TRBV5-1 and TRBJ2-7 for the parts outside the CDR3, the full variable domain is KAGVTQTPRYLIKTRGQQVTLSCSPISGHRSVSWYQQTPGQGLQFLFEYFSETQRNKGNFPGRFSGRQFSNSRSEMNVSTLELGDSALYLCASSLGLAGVYEQYFGPGTRLTVT.